This T cell receptor (beta chain) was captured by sequencing in a study of Tregs in tolerant kidney transplant recipients. Findings and limits, study-wide: The small number of patients limits these findings pending further validation. Biological reproducibility was not directly addressed, but technical replication error appeared minimal.

As regards this clone: What it binds is not known.

Unstimulated Tregs (CD4+CD25+CD127-) and CD4+CD25- non-Tregs were sorted from PBMCs. Some clones are missing from TCRdb's copy, which holds only in-frame ones; the method was immunoSEQ multiplex PCR. The sample consists of 68,000 or so clones, over 80% of them appearing once. This clonotype originated in a human donor in good health. Sequences were obtained from CD4+ T cells from blood.

The CDR3 DNA reads as TGTGCCAGCAGTCGGGGGGCCGTGGGGAATTCACCCCTCCACTTT. Translation gives CASSRGAVGNSPLHF. The chain has TRBV6-4 and TRBJ1-6; TRBD1 might be the D (6 bases). Germline V lookup: CDR1 MRHNA, CDR2 SNTAGT. There are 15 residues in the CDR3. Trimming took off 5 bases at V and 7 bases at J, with 15 bases between the two ends.